This paragraph reports one T cell receptor beta chain. Which antigen it targets is not known. Per-nucleotide qualities are absent, and no much larger clonotype sits a single base away. The cohort consisted of 666 healthy bone marrow donors. Cohort members were all nominally healthy when sampled, although unrecorded immune exposures were likely present. The donor tested CMV seropositive, placing the donor among the 289 seropositive members of the cohort. A peripheral blood sample was collected from each donor, and TCR beta sequencing was performed on peripheral blood mononuclear cells. Genomic DNA extraction from the blood cell samples was performed with the Qiagen DNeasy Blood Extraction Kit. The sample belongs to a study of cytomegalovirus exposure and HLA in healthy donors (dated by TCRdb to 2016 to 2017). Background for the entire study: An earlier analysis of some 550 of the donors reported approximately 290 Gb of sequence data and 117 million unique TCR beta sequences from 150 million to 200 million T cells. The study aimed to test whether signatures of past pathogen exposure could be identified by cataloging public T cell receptors. An early release covering about 600 HLA-typed donors comprised about 300 gigabases of sequencing data and around 80 million unique TCR sequences. Genome-wide SNP genotypes for about 60% of the roughly 700 donors were used in a later genetic analysis, which treated that subset as a discovery cohort. Both class I and class II loci were covered by HLA typing, at four-digit resolution. A handful of DR-DQ haplotypes were treated as single units for association and clustering because of strong linkage in the cohort. Typing coverage differed by locus: A, B, C, DRB1 and DQB1 were typed in roughly 620-630 donors, DQA1 in about 500, DPA1 in roughly 590, and DPB1 in 472. All discovery cohort repertoires had been generated using a single sequencing platform. Along with the approximately 650-subject first cohort, a separate validation cohort of more than 90 different subjects was used. Alongside the repertoire data, information on donor age, sex, ethnicity and CMV serostatus was compiled. Rather than drawing on any new phenotypic data, the later analysis identified candidate immune exposures from TCR beta sequences and the way those sequences occurred across donors. A later analysis re-analyzed previously published TCR beta repertoires from about 600 donors and added high-resolution HLA genotyping to study TCR occurrence patterns. To predict cytomegalovirus infection status, the study brought together high-throughput TCR immunosequencing, statistical association of individual TCRs with disease status, and machine learning. The study used immunosequencing to profile the T cell repertoires of under 700 subjects and linked those repertoires to cytomegalovirus serostatus. Of the roughly 390 genotyped donors, about 84% fell in the genetic ancestry cluster associated with self-reported Caucasian donors. Among 300 to 500 genotyped donors of the cohort, an average of about 240,000 unique TCR beta nucleotide sequences was sequenced per donor, of which about 20% were non-productive. To decide whether each TCR beta V gene segment behaved as functional or pseudogenic, an earlier analysis of over 500 of the donors relied on high-throughput TCR beta sequencing.

CDR1 and CDR2 are drawn from the germline V gene: SGHTA, FQGNSA. Ends trimmed: V by 0 bases, J by 5 bases; bases unmatched to a gene: 5. The CDR3 covers 16 residues, taking in both the cysteine and the phenylalanine. Solely the CDR3 DNA is kept, with 48 bases framed from the first base. The library came from the immunoSEQ multiplex PCR assay. The multiplex PCR relied on a mix of 60 forward primers for TCR Vbeta segments and 13 reverse primers for TCR Jbeta segments. The CDR3 region of rearranged TCR beta genes was amplified from genomic DNA with a multiplex PCR assay. The Illumina HiSeq System was used to sequence the amplified TCR beta libraries as 87-base-pair reads. In the original analysis: A later analysis counted approximately 74 million unique TCR beta chains across the 670 or so repertoires, and about 10 million of these chains were shared by at least two donors. Raw reads were error-corrected and collapsed into unique sequences by a nearest-neighbor algorithm in which closely related sequences were merged to remove PCR and sequencing errors. CDR3 sequences were aligned to IMGT reference sequences to assign V, D and J gene segments. For a sequence to be retained, a match of at least six nucleotides to both a V gene segment and a J gene segment was required. Rearrangements were called productive when the CDR3 lacked stop codons and stayed in frame with V and J; all others were non-productive. CDR3 was defined according to IMGT convention as the region running from the second conserved V-encoded cysteine to the conserved J-encoded phenylalanine. Sequences without an unambiguous match to a single V gene segment were excluded from the earlier analysis of several hundred of the donors. An earlier analysis of about 590 of the donors classified V segments as functional when productive rearrangements were above 56.7% and as segregating when the standard deviation between donors was above 5%. To diagnose cytomegalovirus status from the catalog of TCR beta chain sequences, a statistical classification framework was built. In a later analysis, V and J genes were assigned by comparing TCR nucleotide sequences against IMGT/GENE-DB human TR gene sequences. The TCRdist pipeline was used in a later analysis to assign CDR3 sequences and most-parsimonious VDJ recombination scenarios. In a later analysis, each TCR beta chain was defined by its CDR3 amino acid sequence together with its V-gene family, and reads without a unique V-gene family were excluded. In a later analysis, 450 to 600 highly shared, low-generation-probability nucleotide sequences were removed to address suspected cross-contamination and a sequencing artifact. In a later analysis, a clonal expansion index for each public chain was calculated from normalized within-repertoire ranks of inferred template counts. A later analysis computed generation probabilities with a VDJ recombination model fitted to out-of-frame rearrangements, and checked the results against IGoR. In a later analysis, TCR-TCR, TCR-HLA and TCR-CMV co-occurrence was scored with hypergeometric tests, and a repertoire-size bias correction was applied to TCR pairs. A later analysis estimated false discovery rates by permuting HLA or CMV assignments 20 times. A later analysis grouped co-occurring TCRs with DBSCAN, adding TCRdist sequence similarity when clustering within HLA-allele-positive subsets. Repertoires with fewer than 30,000 or more than 120,000 public chains, plus five repertoires with anomalous nucleotide sharing, were excluded from co-occurrence clustering. Sourced from immuneACCESS, this table was stored by TCRdb with only in-frame sequences that have V and J called. A share of the clones is absent; for the studies checked, an unresolved V gene accounts for under half, and the remainder has no known explanation. V and J calls and clone size are copied from that table; D and trimming were computed from the DNA. The sample records about 160,000 clones, 65% to 80% of which are singletons. Approximately 5% of the sample lies in the top ten.

Broader findings and caveats from the paper: A few of the identified cytomegalovirus-associated TCR beta chains were confirmed in vitro to be specific for cytomegalovirus antigens. In a later analysis, several top co-occurrence clusters were reported to appear linked to parvovirus B19, influenza, CMV and Epstein-Barr virus. The study gave a list of over 150 TCR beta chains associated with cytomegalovirus. A further reported finding was that TCR beta sequences accurately predicted the HLA-A and HLA-B alleles for most subjects in the first cohort. A later genetic analysis reported fewer N-insertions in productive TCRs among donors in an Asian-associated ancestry cluster than the approximately 700-donor mean. The authors suggested that the approach could potentially be generalized to other disease states and immunological phenotypes. Across donors, most TCR sequences were observed very rarely, whereas some public TCRs were present in many individuals. Because HLA typing was unavailable for some donors at each locus, only the typed subset was used in association tests. Strong co-occurrence of HLA alleles, especially DR and DQ, made assigning TCR associations to individual alleles difficult. In a later analysis, 16,951 TCR beta sequences were associated with specific HLA alleles at a false discovery rate of 0.05. A later analysis found that most CMV-associated TCR beta chains appeared HLA-restricted, with HLA associations seemingly driven largely by CMV exposure. Broadly in line with IMGT annotations, most TCR beta V segments showed up in productive rearrangements about 87% or about 30% of the time in an earlier analysis of 450 to 600 of the donors. A later analysis found that HLA-associated TCR beta chains were more clonally expanded and had lower generation probabilities than equally common non-associated chains. Some IMGT-functional V segments, including TRBV6-2 and TRBV6-3, could not be distinguished by the 87-base-pair reads and were therefore excluded. In both the original and validation cohorts, the classifier was reported to diagnose cytomegalovirus status with high specificity and sensitivity. Correlated functional status among segregating V segments might be attributable to linkage disequilibrium, but an unknown experimental factor could not be ruled out. CMV serostatus was the only immune exposure information available for the cohort. Sequencing depth was assumed to be roughly uniform across donors in the presence/absence analyses, though that assumption may not hold. In a later genetic analysis, a missense DCLRE1C variant was associated with V-gene and J-gene trimming of TCR beta chains, and the association was replicated in an independent cohort. In a later analysis, the rate of TCR association differed among HLA loci, with DRB1 alleles having the most associated TCRs and HLA-C alleles having the fewest. The earlier analysis of some 560 of the donors excluded some 15 rarely observed V segments, including chromosome 9 orphons, because counts were too low. This cohort had only TCR beta chains sequenced, and the lack of alpha or paired-chain data limited which features could be detected. A group of highly shared sequence variants was considered likely to be a technical artifact of the sequencing pipeline.

The receptor was isolated from a man in his late teens or twenties in good health and CMV-seropositive. The V gene is TRBV7-2 and the J gene is TRBJ2-1; 9 central nucleotides agree with TRBD2. The sequenced sample was PBMCs. In nucleotide form, the sequence is TGTGCCAGCAGCTTAGCAAGCGGGGGGCAGCACAATGAGCAGTTCTTC. It specifies CASSLASGGQHNEQFF.